What follows are 30 T cell receptor beta chains derived from one specimen sequenced in a study of blood T cell repertoires in COVID-19. Clones were read by immunoSEQ multiplex PCR, and TCRdb kept only the in-frame ones, dropping some. Here the sample spans roughly 61,000 clones, 90% being singletons. The sample comprised peripheral blood. The source of these receptors is an elderly man with acute or convalescent COVID-19.

The rearrangement links TRBV7-8 to TRBJ2-2, with 11 positions matching TRBD2. The CDR3 has 18 residues. J gave up 6 bases and V 2 bases, and 11 bases lay outside the gene matches. Germline loops: CDR1 SGHVS, CDR2 FQNEAQ. This CDR3 is CASSLYPTSGGPPGELFF. CDR3 coding DNA: TGTGCCAGCAGCTTATATCCCACTAGCGGGGGCCCTCCCGGGGAGCTGTTTTTT.

The CDR3 sequence is CASSLASGLNTEAFF. For the CDR3, the DNA is TGCGCCAGCAGCTTGGCCTCAGGTCTGAACACTGAAGCTTTCTTT. V is TRBV5-1 and J is TRBJ1-1; D remains ambiguous. The CDR3 loop spans 15 amino acids. The V gene lost 0 bases and the J gene lost 0 bases, with 9 bases spanning the gap. Germline-derived CDR1 and CDR2 are SGHRS and YFSETQ.

The chain is built from TRBV7-8 and TRBJ2-7; 11 nucleotides match TRBD2. V was pared by 5 bases and J by 6 bases, with 15 bases of the junction left unmatched. CDR1 is SGHVS, CDR2 FQNEAQ, per germline. This CDR3 has 17 residues. CDR3 DNA: TGTGCCAGCAGCCCCCTCGTAGCGGGGGGGTCCCCTGGCGAGCAGTACTTC. Amino acids: CASSPLVAGGSPGEQYF.

The V and J genes are TRBV2 and TRBJ1-2; no clear D. Between the trimmed V and J ends, which lost 2 bases and 2 bases, there was a span of 9 bases. This CDR3 has 14 amino acids. The germline V gene has CDR1 SNHLY and CDR2 FYNNEI. The CDR3 region is CASSEMAGNYGYTF. Written as DNA, the CDR3 is TGTGCCAGCAGTGAAATGGCGGGGAACTATGGCTACACCTTC.

The chain joins TRBV7-8 to TRBJ2-2; unclear D gene. Germline V gene data show CDR1 as SGHVS and CDR2 as FQNEAQ. This CDR3 has 13 amino acids. V lost 0 bases, J lost 6 bases, and 5 bases lay in between. CDR3 coding DNA: TGTGCCAGCAGCTTAGCCCGGTCCGGGGAGCTGTTTTTT. Its protein is CASSLARSGELFF.

V is TRBV5-1 and J is TRBJ1-2; D unresolved. The CDR3 is made up of 15 amino acids. V dropped 0 bases and J dropped 2 bases, with 11 bases sitting between them. Germline lookup yields CDR1 SGHRS and CDR2 YFSETQ. The CDR3 region has the DNA TGCGCCAGCAGCTTGGAGGCAGGCTACAACTATGGCTACACCTTC. This translates into CASSLEAGYNYGYTF.

V gene TRBV7-9 combines with J gene TRBJ1-2; 8 bases align to TRBD1. There are 13 residues in the CDR3. Germline trimming cut 5 bases from V and 5 bases from J; bases unmatched to any gene: 4. From germline, CDR1 is SEHNR and CDR2 FQNEAQ (reference sequence). This CDR3 is CASSRGTGYGYTF. The CDR3 nucleotides are TGTGCCAGCAGCCGAGGGACAGGTTATGGCTACACCTTC.

CDR3 nucleotide sequence: TGTGCCTGGAGTCTAGCTACGCCCCTGAGCACTGAAGCTTTCTTT. This codes for CAWSLATPLSTEAFF. This chain connects TRBV30 to TRBJ1-1; D is undetermined. V lost 2 bases, J lost 4 bases, and 17 bases lay in between. The CDR3 runs to 15 residues. Germline CDR1 and CDR2: GTSNPN and SVGIG (reference sequence).

The chain joins TRBV7-8 to TRBJ2-1, with TRBD2 identical over 7 bases. In germline, CDR1 is SGHVS, CDR2 FQNEAQ. CDR3 length equals 16 residues. Trimming took 5 bases from V and 3 from J; bases not matched to a gene: 10. The CDR3 sequence: CASSLAVGGSYNEQFF. CDR3 in DNA: TGTGCCAGCAGCCTCGCGGTGGGGGGGAGCTACAATGAGCAGTTCTTC. The full variable domain, its missing parts supplied by reference TRBV7-8 and TRBJ2-1, is GAGVSQSPRYKVAKRGQDVALRCDPISGHVSLFWYQQALGQGPEFLTYFQNEAQLDKSGLPSDRFFAERPEGSVSTLKIQRTQQEDSAVYLCASSLAVGGSYNEQFFGPGTRLTVL.

The chain links TRBV5-1 to TRBJ2-2; tentatively, D is TRBD1 (6 bases). The CDR3 is 17 residues long. Trimming left V 4 bases short and J 5 bases short, with 21 bases between. CDR1 and CDR2 from the germline V gene are SGHRS and YFSETQ. CDR3 sequence: CASSLGRGPLLTGELFF. The DNA of the CDR3 is TGCGCCAGCAGCCTGGGCAGGGGACCCCTTTTGACCGGGGAGCTGTTTTTT.

This chain uses TRBV28 with TRBJ2-7; a possible D gene is TRBD1 (8 bases). Deletions cut 4 bases from V and 2 bases from J, with 15 bases between. The CDR3 consists of 15 residues. Germline V CDR1 and CDR2: MDHEN, SYDVKM. Written as DNA, the CDR3 is TGTGCCAGCAGTTCGGGGGGACAGGAGGCCTACGAGCAGTACTTC. It specifies CASSSGGQEAYEQYF.

The chain combines TRBV9 with TRBJ1-6; 9 bases line up with TRBD1. CDR1 and CDR2 from the germline V gene are SGDLS and YYNGEE. Trimming removed 4 bases from V and 9 bases from J; junction bases left unmatched: 14. This CDR3 region has 17 residues. The CDR3 loop is CASSLHGGGQGTSPLHF. The CDR3 DNA sequence: TGTGCCAGCAGCCTCCATGGAGGGGGACAGGGAACTTCACCCCTCCACTTT.

The chain has TRBV30 and TRBJ2-7; 9 bases are shared with TRBD2. This CDR3 is built from 14 residues. Germline V CDR1 and CDR2: GTSNPN, SVGIG (reference sequence). Trimming removed 0 bases from V and 0 bases from J; junction bases left unmatched: 0. This chain's CDR3 is CAWSVLAGSYEQYF. The CDR3, as DNA: TGTGCCTGGAGTGTACTAGCGGGCTCCTACGAGCAGTACTTC.

The genes are TRBV3-1 (or the pseudogene TRBV3-2) and TRBJ2-5; 9 positions match TRBD2. V was clipped by 3 bases and J by 5 bases; unmatched bases: 10. CDR3 length: 16 amino acids. Germline CDR1 is LGHDT and CDR2 is YNNKEL (reference sequence). The CDR3 loop is CASSQEGAGGLETQYF. The DNA of the CDR3 is TGTGCCAGCAGCCAGGAGGGGGCGGGGGGGCTTGAGACCCAGTACTTC.

V and J are TRBV5-1 and TRBJ2-7; 11 positions agree with TRBD1. The ends lost 2 bases at V and 3 bases at J; junction bases unmatched: 4. The CDR3 consists of 15 residues. The germline V gene has CDR1 SGHRS and CDR2 YFSETQ. Written as DNA, the CDR3 is TGCGCCAGCAGCTTTGGAGGGACAGGGGGCTACGAGCAGTACTTC. Protein sequence: CASSFGGTGGYEQYF.

V and J are TRBV2 and TRBJ1-3; D not resolved. This CDR3 comprises 14 residues. Trimming stripped 7 bases from V and 0 bases from J, with 10 bases between. CDR1 SNHLY and CDR2 FYNNEI come from the germline V gene. The CDR3 DNA reads TGTGCCAGCAACACACGGAGCTCTGGAAACACCATATATTTT. Protein sequence: CASNTRSSGNTIYF.

The chain links TRBV7-6 to TRBJ2-3; 9 bases line up with TRBD2. The CDR3 is 16 residues long. With 1 base clipped from V and 2 bases from J, the junction kept 4 bases outside the gene matches. CDR1 SGHVS and CDR2 FNYEAQ come from the germline V gene. CDR3 DNA: TGTGCCAGCAGCTTAGGCGCGGGGGGGCCCACAGATACGCAGTATTTT. Encoded protein: CASSLGAGGPTDTQYF.

This chain joins TRBV7-3 and TRBJ2-7; TRBD1 matches 7 bases. Losses at the gene ends were 5 bases for V and 2 bases for J; bases not matched to a gene: 6. CDR3 length equals 14 residues. The germline V gene encodes CDR1 SGHTA and CDR2 FQGTGA. The CDR3 bases are TGTGCCAGCAGCCGCACCGGGACAGCCTACGAGCAGTACTTC. Residues: CASSRTGTAYEQYF.

This clone was recorded only once. CDR3 region: CASSGGLGSAGPNEQFF. The CDR3 nucleotides read TGTGCCAGCAGCGGGGGACTTGGCAGCGCCGGTCCTAATGAGCAGTTCTTC. The J gene is TRBJ2-1, the V gene TRBV7-9, with a possible D match to TRBD2 (6 bases). The V gene's germline CDR1 is SEHNR and CDR2 FQNEAQ (reference sequence). The V gene lost 5 bases and the J gene lost 7 bases, with 24 bases spanning the gap. The CDR3 length is 17 residues.

The J gene is TRBJ1-1, the V gene TRBV6-5; tentative D call: TRBD1 (5 bases). The CDR3 is made up of 14 amino acids. The germline V and J ends were trimmed by 0 bases and 10 bases, with 15 bases remaining between them. Germline CDR1 and CDR2: MNHEY and SVGAGI. The CDR3 DNA reads TGTGCCAGCAGTTACTCCCCAGCCCTCCAGGGAGCTTTCTTT. Amino acids: CASSYSPALQGAFF.

This chain connects TRBV7-9 to TRBJ2-2; 10 nucleotides align to TRBD2. This CDR3 contains 19 residues. Looked up from germline, CDR1 is SEHNR and CDR2 is FQNEAQ (reference sequence). Trimming at V came to 5 bases and at J to 7 bases, leaving 19 bases not matched to a gene. The CDR3 DNA follows: TGTGCCAGCAGCCCGACCTTTACTAGCGGGGCCTCGGGTGGCGGGGAGCTGTTTTTT. It is translated as CASSPTFTSGASGGGELFF. Together with reference TRBV7-9 and TRBJ2-2, the CDR3 gives the full variable domain: DTGVSQNPRHKITKRGQNVTFRCDPISEHNRLYWYRQTLGQGPEFLTYFQNEAQLEKSRLLSDRFSAERPKGSFSTLEIQRTEQGDSAMYLCASSPTFTSGASGGGELFFGEGSRLTVL.

This clone was recorded a few times. The V call is TRBV2, the J call TRBJ1-5, with 7 bases aligning to TRBD1. Germline V gene lookup returns CDR1 SNHLY and CDR2 FYNNEI. V lost 8 bases to trimming and J lost 1 base; unmatched junction nucleotides: 5. CDR3 length: 14 residues. The DNA of the CDR3 is TGTGCCAGCGGGAACAGGGGAAGCAATCAGCCCCAGCATTTT. It translates to CASGNRGSNQPQHF.

The chain has TRBV30 and TRBJ1-4, with 12 bases fitting TRBD1. The germline V gene encodes CDR1 GTSNPN and CDR2 SVGIG (reference sequence). This CDR3 region has 14 residues. V lost 3 bases, J lost 8 bases, and 4 bases stayed unmatched. The CDR3 DNA reads TGTGCCTGGAGCCGGGACAGGGGGCACGAAAAACTGTTTTTT. Encoded protein: CAWSRDRGHEKLFF.

The rearrangement joins TRBV19 to TRBJ1-5; a weak D match, TRBD1 (6 bases). Trimming removed 3 bases from V and 7 bases from J, with 13 bases in between. In germline, CDR1 is LNHDA, CDR2 SQIVND (reference sequence). CDR3 length: 14 amino acids. The CDR3: CASSIGGARQPQHF. CDR3 DNA: TGTGCCAGTAGTATCGGGGGGGCACGGCAGCCCCAGCATTTT.

The chain combines TRBV6-5 with TRBJ1-5; TRBD1 matches at 8 bases. Trimming took 2 bases from V and 3 from J; bases not matched to a gene: 6. There are 16 residues in the CDR3. The germline V gene has CDR1 MNHEY and CDR2 SVGAGI. The CDR3 DNA reads as TGTGCCAGCAGTTACCCCGGGACAGGAGACAATCAGCCCCAGCATTTT. Amino acid sequence: CASSYPGTGDNQPQHF.

The chain recombines TRBV3-1 (or the pseudogene TRBV3-2) with TRBJ2-7, with D tentatively TRBD1 (6 bases). Trimming took 0 bases from V and 3 from J, leaving 12 bases between them. From germline, CDR1 is LGHDT and CDR2 YNNKEL (reference sequence). The CDR3 loop spans 15 amino acids. The CDR3 here is CASSQDGTSVYEQYF. CDR3 sequence (DNA): TGTGCCAGCAGCCAAGACGGGACATCTGTCTACGAGCAGTACTTC.

Remarks on this clone: Other DNA variants within this sample encode the same CDR3. V usage is TRBV5-8 and J usage is TRBJ1-2, with 9 bases aligning to TRBD1. The CDR3 has 13 residues. The germline V gene has CDR1 SGHTS and CDR2 YDEGEE. V trimming: 4 bases; J trimming: 8 bases; junction bases outside the gene matches: 6. The CDR3 is CASSLGTGLGYTF. CDR3 nucleotide sequence: TGTGCCAGCAGCCTAGGGACAGGGCTAGGCTACACCTTC.

The rearrangement links TRBV2 to TRBJ2-1; 8 bases match TRBD2. Losses at the gene ends were 6 bases for V and 0 bases for J; bases not matched to a gene: 10. CDR1 SNHLY and CDR2 FYNNEI come from the germline V gene. The CDR3 runs to 17 residues. The CDR3 sequence: CASRGGSGGGSYNEQFF. For the CDR3, the DNA is TGTGCCAGCAGAGGGGGGAGCGGGGGAGGCTCCTACAATGAGCAGTTCTTC.

The chain is built from TRBV10-2 and TRBJ2-7; 8 nucleotides align to TRBD1. CDR3 length: 13 residues. Germline V gene data show CDR1 as WSHSY and CDR2 as SAAADI. The V segment lost 11 bases and the J segment 5 bases; nucleotides outside the gene matches: 11. The CDR3 spells CACRGQGWDEQYF. The DNA for the CDR3 is TGCGCCTGCCGCGGACAGGGTTGGGACGAGCAGTACTTC.

This clone was seen just once. V gene TRBV30 combines with J gene TRBJ2-5; 9 bases agree with TRBD1. The length of the CDR3 is 13 residues. V lost 5 bases, J lost 0 bases, and 1 base stayed unmatched. CDR1 GTSNPN and CDR2 SVGIG come from the germline V gene (reference sequence). CDR3 amino acids: CAWDRGYQETQYF. CDR3 sequence (DNA): TGTGCCTGGGACAGGGGGTACCAAGAGACCCAGTACTTC.